These T cell receptor beta chains were read from a single sample in a study of vaccination effects on CD4 cells after COVID-19. TCRdb keeps only in-frame clones here, not all; method: immunoSEQ multiplex PCR. This repertoire shows about 40,000 clones, about three fifths found once; its top ten account for 15%. The antigens of these receptors remain unknown. The sequences come from CD4+ T cells from PBMCs cultured with HCoV-OC43 spike peptides, collected before COVID-19 vaccination. The receptors were sampled from a human donor who received a COVID-19 vaccine. CDR3s include the opening cysteine and the closing phenylalanine or tryptophan. Fields, in order: V gene, D gene, J gene, CDR3 protein. D genes are given only for firm matches.

TRBV2	.	TRBJ2-7	CASSEIPRYEQYF
TRBV19	TRBD1	TRBJ1-1	CASSIWGAGGMMNTEAFF
TRBV13	.	TRBJ2-3	CASSFGGADTQYF
TRBV6-5	.	TRBJ1-1	CASSYLTGASGAFF
TRBV9	.	TRBJ1-6	CASSVGWGSYNSPLHF
TRBV28	.	TRBJ1-2	CASNSGFNYGYTF
TRBV6-5	.	TRBJ2-7	CASSYARRYEQYF
TRBV18	.	TRBJ1-4	CASSPGIINEKLFF
TRBV29-1	.	TRBJ2-4	CSVEGSIGIQYF
TRBV6-1	.	TRBJ1-3	CASSEGTGSSGNTIYF
TRBV5-1	.	TRBJ1-2	CASSLGLAASGYGYTF
TRBV6-5	.	TRBJ2-5	CASTKDRDLTETQYF
TRBV11-2	.	TRBJ1-5	CASSNSHNQPQHF
TRBV29-1	.	TRBJ1-3	CSVIGQSYTIYF
TRBV6-5	.	TRBJ2-2	CASRPRGATGELFF
TRBV7-9	.	TRBJ2-6	CASSGKGLHSGANVLTF
TRBV20-1	.	TRBJ1-1	CSASRGRVNTEAFF
TRBV5-5	.	TRBJ1-1	CASSSRDGLSRFF
TRBV5-4	TRBD2	TRBJ2-1	CASSLEALADYWGLNEQFF
TRBV7-8	TRBD1	TRBJ1-1	CASSPREGAGPEAFF
TRBV28	TRBD1	TRBJ1-2	CASSPGTGVGYTF
TRBV5-6	.	TRBJ1-1	CASSYGDGEAFF
TRBV7-9	.	TRBJ1-1	CASSLRGGGDTEAFF
TRBV12-2	.	TRBJ1-3	CASRRKTGSSYSGNTIYF
TRBV27	TRBD1	TRBJ1-3	CASSRDRGSGNTIYF
TRBV13	.	TRBJ2-7	CASSLEAGPYEQYF
TRBV5-4	TRBD2	TRBJ2-3	CASSLAGLAGVGTDTQYF
TRBV10-3	TRBD1	TRBJ2-3	CAITAGQGGTDTQYF
TRBV10-3	.	TRBJ2-7	CAISEPVTGLAYEQYF